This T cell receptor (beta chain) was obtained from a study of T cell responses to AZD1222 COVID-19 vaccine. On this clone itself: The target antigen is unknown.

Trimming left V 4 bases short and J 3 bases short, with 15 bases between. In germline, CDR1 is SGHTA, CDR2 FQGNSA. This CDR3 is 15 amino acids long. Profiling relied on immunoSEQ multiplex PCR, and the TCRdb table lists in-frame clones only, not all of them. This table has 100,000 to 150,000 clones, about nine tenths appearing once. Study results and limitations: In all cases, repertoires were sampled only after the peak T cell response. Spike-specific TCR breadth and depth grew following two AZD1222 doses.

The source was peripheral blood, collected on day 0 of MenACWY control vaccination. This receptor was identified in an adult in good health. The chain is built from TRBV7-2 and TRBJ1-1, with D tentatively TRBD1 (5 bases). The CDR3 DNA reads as TGTGCCAGCAGCTCCCAGGGAGGCCTCTACACTGAAGCTTTCTTT. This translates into CASSSQGGLYTEAFF.